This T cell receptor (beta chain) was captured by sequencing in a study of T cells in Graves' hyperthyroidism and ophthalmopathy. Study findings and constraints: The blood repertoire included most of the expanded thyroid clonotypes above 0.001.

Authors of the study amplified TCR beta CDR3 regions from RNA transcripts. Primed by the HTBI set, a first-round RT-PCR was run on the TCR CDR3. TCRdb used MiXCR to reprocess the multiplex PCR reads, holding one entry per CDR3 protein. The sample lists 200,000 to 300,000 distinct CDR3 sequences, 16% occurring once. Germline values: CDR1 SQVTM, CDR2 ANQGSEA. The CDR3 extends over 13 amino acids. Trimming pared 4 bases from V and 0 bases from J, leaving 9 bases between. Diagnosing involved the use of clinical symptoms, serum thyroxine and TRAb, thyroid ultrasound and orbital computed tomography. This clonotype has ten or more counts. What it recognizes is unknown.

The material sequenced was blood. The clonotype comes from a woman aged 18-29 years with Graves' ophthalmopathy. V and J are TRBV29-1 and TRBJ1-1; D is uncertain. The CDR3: CSVGPGLNTEAFF. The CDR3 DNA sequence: TGCAGCGTTGGACCCGGACTGAACACTGAAGCTTTCTTT.